This paragraph reports one TCR beta chain. No antigen is known for it. Base qualities were left out, and no much larger clone turns up one base away. This specimen belongs to a study of technical replicates of blood from four donors (dated by TCRdb to 2016 to 2017). Receptor amplification or capture employed the immunoSEQ multiplex PCR assay. Not all clones reach the TCRdb copy of this immuneACCESS table, which keeps in-frame sequences only. Checked studies attribute under half of the gap to unresolved V genes and leave the rest unexplained. The sample records about 15,000 clones, 70% to 85% of which are singletons. Around a tenth of the sample is taken by the ten largest. The germline V gene (reference sequence) specifies MNHEY as CDR1 and SMNVEV as CDR2. Here V drops 6 bases and J drops 6 bases, and the junction holds 7 bases not matched to any gene. Spanning cysteine to phenylalanine, the CDR3 consists of 14 amino acids. The CDR3 DNA has 42 bases and is translated from base 1.

The source material was PBMCs. The chain uses TRBV27 and TRBJ2-7; the junction holds 11 bases that match TRBD1. The sequence was collected from a human donor in good health. Some clones in this sample may be carry-over from other donors' samples. The nucleotide sequence reads TGTGCCAGCAGAACCCGGGACAGGGGGATCGAGCAGTACTTC. This gives the protein CASRTRDRGIEQYF.